This record looks at one TCR beta chain sequence and its context. Its antigen is currently unknown. The PCR employed 60 Vbeta primers together with 13 Jbeta primers. Generated by immunoSEQ multiplex PCR, the TCRdb table keeps only in-frame clones and is missing some. This table has around 200,000 clones, around four fifths appearing once. The data were obtained in a study of cytomegalovirus exposure and HLA in healthy donors. On the study more broadly: Early released data comprised around 80 million unique TCRs from HLA-typed donors.

Study-level points and caveats: As a later analysis showed, a missense DCLRE1C variant was linked to trimming of TCR beta V- and J-genes. According to an earlier analysis, most TCR beta V segments yielded productive rearrangements about 87% or about 30% of the time.

Per the germline V gene, CDR1 is SGHNT and CDR2 is YYREEE (reference sequence). The CDR3 length is 15 residues. The TCR comes from a woman between 55 and 75 years old in good health and CMV-seropositive. V usage is TRBV5-4 and J usage is TRBJ2-5; 10 nucleotides line up with TRBD2. The closer fit of TRBJ2-7 to the DNA end suggests the J call may be wrong. Sequenced: PBMCs. The CDR3 here is CASSADLAGGYEQYF. DNA of the CDR3: TGTGCCAGCAGCGCCGACTTAGCGGGAGGCTACGAGCAGTACTTC.